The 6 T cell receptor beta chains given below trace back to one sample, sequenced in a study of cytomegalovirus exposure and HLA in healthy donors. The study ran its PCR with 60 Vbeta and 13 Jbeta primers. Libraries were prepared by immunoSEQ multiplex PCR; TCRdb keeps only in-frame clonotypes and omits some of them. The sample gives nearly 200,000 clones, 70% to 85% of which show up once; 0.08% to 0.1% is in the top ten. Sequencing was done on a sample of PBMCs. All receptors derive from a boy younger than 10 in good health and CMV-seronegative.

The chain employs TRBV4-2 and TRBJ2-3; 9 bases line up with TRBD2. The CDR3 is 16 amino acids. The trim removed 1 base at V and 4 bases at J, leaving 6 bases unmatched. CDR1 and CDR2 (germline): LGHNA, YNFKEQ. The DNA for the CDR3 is TGTGCCAGCAGCCAAGCCGCGGGGGGGCCCTCAGATACGCAGTATTTT. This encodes CASSQAAGGPSDTQYF.

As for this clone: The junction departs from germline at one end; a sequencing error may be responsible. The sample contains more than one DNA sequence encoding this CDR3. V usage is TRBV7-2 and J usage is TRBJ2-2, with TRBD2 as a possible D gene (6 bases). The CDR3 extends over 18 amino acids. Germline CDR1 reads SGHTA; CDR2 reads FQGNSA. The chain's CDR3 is CASSLEVLAGITTGELFF. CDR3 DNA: TGCGCCAGCAGCTTAGAAGTTCTCGCGGGGATAACCACCGGGGAGCTGTTTTTT.

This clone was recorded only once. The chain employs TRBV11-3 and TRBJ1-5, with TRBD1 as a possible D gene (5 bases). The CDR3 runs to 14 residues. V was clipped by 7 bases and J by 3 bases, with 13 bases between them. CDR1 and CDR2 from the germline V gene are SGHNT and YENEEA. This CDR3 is CASTTGGNNQPQHF. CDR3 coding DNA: TGTGCCAGCACCACCGGGGGAAACAATCAGCCCCAGCATTTT. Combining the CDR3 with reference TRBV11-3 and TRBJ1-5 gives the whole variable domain EAGVVQSPRYKIIEKKQPVAFWCNPISGHNTLYWYLQNLGQGPELLIRYENEEAVDDSQLPKDRFSAERLKGVDSTLKIQPAELGDSAVYLCASTTGGNNQPQHFGDGTRLSIL.

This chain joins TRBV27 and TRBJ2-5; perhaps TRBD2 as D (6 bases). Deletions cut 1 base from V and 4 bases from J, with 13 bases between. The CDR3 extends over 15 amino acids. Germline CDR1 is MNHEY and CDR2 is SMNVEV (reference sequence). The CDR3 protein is CASSLWAGRGETQYF. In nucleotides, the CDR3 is TGTGCCAGCAGTTTATGGGCGGGGCGAGGAGAGACCCAGTACTTC.

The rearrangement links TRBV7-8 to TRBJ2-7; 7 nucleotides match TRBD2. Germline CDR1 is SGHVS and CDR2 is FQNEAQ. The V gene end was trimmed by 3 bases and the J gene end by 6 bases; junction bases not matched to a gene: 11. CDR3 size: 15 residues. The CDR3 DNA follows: TGTGCCAGCAGCTTTACTCCAACGGGGAGGGCCGAGCAGTACTTC. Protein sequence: CASSFTPTGRAEQYF.

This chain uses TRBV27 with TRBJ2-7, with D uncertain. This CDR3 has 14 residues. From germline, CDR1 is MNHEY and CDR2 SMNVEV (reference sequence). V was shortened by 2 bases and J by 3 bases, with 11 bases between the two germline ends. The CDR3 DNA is TGTGCCAGCAGTTTACATTGGGCAGGCTACGAGCAGTACTTC. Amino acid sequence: CASSLHWAGYEQYF.